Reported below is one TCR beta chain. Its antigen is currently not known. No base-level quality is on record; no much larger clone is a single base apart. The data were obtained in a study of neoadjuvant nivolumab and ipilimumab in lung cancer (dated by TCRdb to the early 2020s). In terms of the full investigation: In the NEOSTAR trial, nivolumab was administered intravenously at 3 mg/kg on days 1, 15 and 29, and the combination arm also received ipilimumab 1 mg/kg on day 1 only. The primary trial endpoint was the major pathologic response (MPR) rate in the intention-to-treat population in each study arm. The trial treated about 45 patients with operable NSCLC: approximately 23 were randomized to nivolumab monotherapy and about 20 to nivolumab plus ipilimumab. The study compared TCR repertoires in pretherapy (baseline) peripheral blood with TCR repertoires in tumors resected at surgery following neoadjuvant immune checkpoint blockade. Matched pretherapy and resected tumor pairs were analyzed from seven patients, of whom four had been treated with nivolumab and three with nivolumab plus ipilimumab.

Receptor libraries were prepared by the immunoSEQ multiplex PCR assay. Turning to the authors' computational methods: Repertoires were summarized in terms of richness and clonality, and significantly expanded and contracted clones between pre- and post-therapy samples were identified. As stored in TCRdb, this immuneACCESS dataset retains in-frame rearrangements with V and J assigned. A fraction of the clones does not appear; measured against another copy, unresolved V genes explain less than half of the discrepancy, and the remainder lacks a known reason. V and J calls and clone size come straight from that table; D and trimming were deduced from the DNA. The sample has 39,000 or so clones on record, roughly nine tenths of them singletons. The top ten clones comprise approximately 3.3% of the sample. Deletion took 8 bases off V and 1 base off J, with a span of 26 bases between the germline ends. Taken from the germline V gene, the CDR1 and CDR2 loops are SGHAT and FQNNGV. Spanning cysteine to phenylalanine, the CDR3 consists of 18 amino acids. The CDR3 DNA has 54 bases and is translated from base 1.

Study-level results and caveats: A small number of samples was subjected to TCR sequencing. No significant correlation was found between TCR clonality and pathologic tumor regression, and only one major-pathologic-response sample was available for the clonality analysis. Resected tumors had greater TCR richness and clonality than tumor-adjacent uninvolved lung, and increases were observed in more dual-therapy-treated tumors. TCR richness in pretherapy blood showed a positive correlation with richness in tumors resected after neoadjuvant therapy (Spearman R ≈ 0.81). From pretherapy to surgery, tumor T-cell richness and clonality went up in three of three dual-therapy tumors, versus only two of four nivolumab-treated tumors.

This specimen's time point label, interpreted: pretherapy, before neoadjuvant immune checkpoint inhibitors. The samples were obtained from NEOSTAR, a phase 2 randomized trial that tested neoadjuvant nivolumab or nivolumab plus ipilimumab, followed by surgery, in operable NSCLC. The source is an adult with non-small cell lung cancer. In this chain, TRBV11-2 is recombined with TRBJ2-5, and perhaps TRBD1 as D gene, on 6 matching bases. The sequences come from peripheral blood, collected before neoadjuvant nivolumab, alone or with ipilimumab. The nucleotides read TGTGCCAGCCGCTCCGGGACAAGGACCCACACGGGCCAAGAGACCCAGTACTTC. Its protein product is CASRSGTRTHTGQETQYF.